These 19 T cell receptor beta chains originate from one sample sequenced in a study of beta chain features in type 1 diabetes. Expressed TCRB transcripts were sequenced because the isolated RNA had all been reverse transcribed beforehand. The data were produced by immunoSEQ multiplex PCR, yet TCRdb's version contains in-frame clones alone and is incomplete. The sample lists under 95,000 clones, around 32% seen once, with approximately 0.46% in the top ten. Sequences were obtained from stem cell memory CD4+ T cells from blood. The receptors shown here come from a woman aged 18-29 years in good health.

CDR3 loop: CSVERLNAYEQYF. The CDR3 bases are TGCAGCGTTGAGAGACTAAACGCCTACGAGCAGTACTTC. The rearrangement links TRBV29-1 to TRBJ2-7, with D possibly being TRBD2 (5 bases). Germline V CDR1 and CDR2: SQVTM, ANQGSEA. The CDR3 runs 13 residues. Deletions cut 3 bases from V and 2 bases from J, with 11 bases between.

The chain links TRBV5-1 to TRBJ2-3; 9 bases are shared with TRBD2. This CDR3 has 17 amino acids. Germline lookup yields CDR1 SGHRS and CDR2 YFSETQ. After removal of 0 bases from V and 2 bases from J, the junction contained 7 bases not matched to a gene. The CDR3: CASSLGNSGRLTDTQYF. The CDR3 DNA reads as TGCGCCAGCAGCTTGGGGAACAGCGGGAGGCTCACAGATACGCAGTATTTT.

This rearrangement joins TRBV30 to TRBJ2-7; 10 bases map to TRBD1. The trim removed 8 bases at V and 6 bases at J, leaving 10 bases unmatched. Germline V gene lookup returns CDR1 GTSNPN and CDR2 SVGIG (reference sequence). This CDR3 is built from 13 residues. The CDR3 loop reads CAQGRDRGGEQYF. Here the CDR3 DNA reads TGTGCCCAAGGGCGGGACAGGGGAGGCGAGCAGTACTTC.

The chain couples TRBV5-1 to TRBJ2-2; D is possibly TRBD1 (6 bases). The CDR3 covers 18 residues. The germline V gene has CDR1 SGHRS and CDR2 YFSETQ. Trimming pared 1 base from V and 0 bases from J, leaving 16 bases between. CDR3 region: CASSLRVQGNSNTGELFF. The CDR3 DNA reads as TGCGCCAGCAGCTTGAGGGTCCAGGGGAACTCGAACACCGGGGAGCTGTTTTTT.

This clone has a handful of counts. The chain couples TRBV7-8 to TRBJ2-7; 7 bases map to TRBD1. CDR3 size: 15 residues. Trimming at V came to 4 bases and at J to 1 base, leaving 7 bases not matched to a gene. In germline, CDR1 is SGHVS, CDR2 FQNEAQ. CDR3 loop: CASSSTGAPSYEQYF. Written as DNA, the CDR3 is TGTGCCAGCAGCTCCACAGGGGCGCCATCCTACGAGCAGTACTTC.

This clone has only a few counts. The chain is built from TRBV2 and TRBJ2-1, with a tentative D call TRBD1 (6 bases). The V end lost 5 bases, the J end lost 2 bases, and 10 bases lay between the germline ends. The CDR3 has 14 amino acids. The V gene's germline CDR1 is SNHLY and CDR2 FYNNEI. This CDR3 is CASSSEGAYNEQFF. The CDR3 nucleotides read TGTGCCAGCAGTAGCGAGGGGGCCTACAATGAGCAGTTCTTC.

V gene TRBV4-3 combines with J gene TRBJ2-5; 8 bases are shared with TRBD1. CDR1 LGHNA and CDR2 YSLEER come from the germline V gene. V lost 4 bases, J lost 5 bases, and 9 bases stayed unmatched. The CDR3 is made up of 15 amino acids. CDR3 residues: CASSLLGTGQETQYF. In DNA, the CDR3 is TGCGCCAGCAGCCTTCTAGGGACAGGTCAGGAGACCCAGTACTTC.

The chain couples TRBV11-2 to TRBJ2-3, with 7 bases fitting TRBD2. The CDR3 runs to 15 residues. Germline values: CDR1 SGHAT, CDR2 FQNNGV. Trimming at V came to 5 bases and at J to 0 bases, leaving 5 bases not matched to a gene. The CDR3 DNA sequence: TGTGCCAGCAGCCCCGGACTAGTGAGCACAGATACGCAGTATTTT. It yields the protein CASSPGLVSTDTQYF.

This clone has a handful of counts. The genes are TRBV7-2 and TRBJ1-5; unclear D gene. The germline V gene has CDR1 SGHTA and CDR2 FQGNSA. With 5 bases removed from V and 2 bases from J, the gap between germline ends came to 13 bases. The CDR3 is 15 residues long. The CDR3 DNA reads TGTGCCAGCAGCCCAGGCCTAACTGGCAATCAGCCCCAGCATTTT. It codes for CASSPGLTGNQPQHF.

The V and J genes are TRBV5-1 and TRBJ2-2; 8 positions match TRBD1. The CDR3 totals 15 residues. Germline V gene sequence: CDR1 SGHRS, CDR2 YFSETQ. Trimming at V came to 5 bases and at J to 4 bases, leaving 7 bases not matched to a gene. CDR3 sequence (DNA): TGCGCCAGCAGGATAGGGACAGGCGGCACCGGGGAGCTGTTTTTT. Translation gives CASRIGTGGTGELFF.

The genes are TRBV30 and TRBJ2-3, with TRBD2 matching over 8 bases. This CDR3 has 13 amino acids. Unmatched junction bases numbered 4, after V lost 0 bases and J lost 8 bases. The germline V gene has CDR1 GTSNPN and CDR2 SVGIG (reference sequence). The CDR3 loop is CAWSVGREATQYF. CDR3 in DNA: TGTGCCTGGAGTGTAGGGCGGGAGGCTACGCAGTATTTT. Supplemented by reference TRBV30 and TRBJ2-3, the full variable domain reads SQTIHQWPATLVQPVGSPLSLECTVEGTSNPNLYWYRQAAGRGLQLLFYSVGIGQISSEVPQNLSASRPQDRQFILSSKKLLLSDSGFYLCAWSVGREATQYFGPGTRLTVL.

V gene TRBV7-9 combines with J gene TRBJ2-7, with a tentative D call TRBD2 (7 bases). This CDR3 contains 16 residues. Germline CDR1 SEHNR, CDR2 FQNEAQ (reference sequence). Between the trimmed V and J ends, which lost 3 bases and 5 bases, there was a span of 20 bases. The CDR3 sequence is CASSFVGGGSKDEQYF. CDR3 DNA sequence: TGTGCCAGCAGCTTCGTGGGGGGGGGCAGTAAGGACGAGCAGTACTTC.

This clone showed up just a few times. V gene TRBV5-1 combines with J gene TRBJ2-1; 12 nucleotides align to TRBD2. The CDR3 is 15 residues long. CDR1 and CDR2 from the germline V gene are SGHRS and YFSETQ. The V and J ends lost 5 bases and 4 bases, in that order; junction bases with no gene match: 4. This CDR3 reads CASRTSGRAYNEQFF. The CDR3, as DNA: TGCGCCAGCAGGACTAGCGGGAGAGCTTACAATGAGCAGTTCTTC.

V usage is TRBV10-3 and J usage is TRBJ1-2; a weak D match, TRBD1 (5 bases). CDR3 length: 12 amino acids. Germline V gene lookup returns CDR1 ENHRY and CDR2 SYGVKD. V lost 10 bases, J lost 6 bases, and 15 bases lay in between. CDR3 coding DNA: TGTGCCAGCAGGATTCCCAGGGATGGCTACACCTTC. This codes for CASRIPRDGYTF.

This clone has only a few counts. CDR3 nucleotide sequence: TGCGCCAGCAAGGAGACTAGCGGTAACAATGAGCAGTTCTTC. Its protein product is CASKETSGNNEQFF. The chain employs TRBV5-1 and TRBJ2-1, with 9 bases aligning to TRBD2. Germline V gene lookup returns CDR1 SGHRS and CDR2 YFSETQ. The CDR3 has 14 amino acids. Germline trimming cut 6 bases from V and 5 bases from J; bases unmatched to any gene: 6.

This clone came up once. The chain has TRBV7-9 and TRBJ1-1, with D unclear. The CDR3 has 11 residues. The germline V and J ends were trimmed by 1 base and 12 bases, with 9 bases remaining between them. Germline CDR1 and CDR2: SEHNR and FQNEAQ (reference sequence). The CDR3 protein is CASSLVGTTFF. CDR3 bases: TGTGCCAGCAGCTTAGTTGGTACAACTTTCTTT.

The V call is TRBV7-2, the J call TRBJ2-7; no clear D. Trimming stripped 0 bases from V and 3 bases from J, with 12 bases between. The CDR3 covers 15 residues. From germline, CDR1 is SGHTA and CDR2 FQGNSA. CDR3 amino acids: CASSLARATHYEQYF. CDR3 DNA: TGTGCCAGCAGCTTAGCCAGAGCGACTCACTACGAGCAGTACTTC. The full variable domain, with the rest looked up from reference TRBV7-2 and TRBJ2-7, is GAGVSQSPSNKVTEKGKDVELRCDPISGHTALYWYRQSLGQGLEFLIYFQGNSAPDKSGLPSDRFSAERTGGSVSTLTIQRTQQEDSAVYLCASSLARATHYEQYFGPGTRLTVT.

This chain connects TRBV19 to TRBJ1-2; D gene unclear. The CDR3 runs to 14 residues. The germline CDR1 and CDR2 sequences are LNHDA and SQIVND (reference sequence). The ends were cut back, 0 bases at V and 5 bases at J, with 10 bases in the middle. CDR3 nucleotides: TGTGCCAGTAGTATAGAGTCGGGGATGTATGGCTACACCTTC. Translating gives CASSIESGMYGYTF.

The V call is TRBV5-1, the J call TRBJ2-3, with 11 bases that match TRBD2. The CDR3 sequence is 16 residues long. Germline CDR1 and CDR2: SGHRS and YFSETQ. The junction had 8 bases not matched to a gene; V was cut back by 3 bases and J by 5 bases. The CDR3 protein is CASSSQTSGEGDTQYF. CDR3 nucleotide sequence: TGCGCCAGCAGCTCCCAGACTAGCGGGGAGGGAGATACGCAGTATTTT.